These 16 T cell receptor beta chains were all obtained from the same sample, sequenced in a study of cytomegalovirus exposure and HLA in healthy donors. The study ran its PCR with 60 Vbeta and 13 Jbeta primers. TCRdb keeps only in-frame clones here, not all; method: immunoSEQ multiplex PCR. The table shows 150,000 to 200,000 clones, with more than 75% occurring only once. The sequencing sample was made of PBMCs. The receptors were sampled from a girl in the first two years of life in good health and CMV-seronegative.

The CDR3 is CASTSRAGLSTDTQYF. The CDR3, as DNA: TGCGCCAGCACCTCGAGGGCAGGCTTGAGCACAGATACGCAGTATTTT. The rearrangement uses TRBV10-2 and TRBJ2-3; tentatively, D is TRBD2 (5 bases). With 7 bases removed from V and 0 bases from J, the gap between germline ends came to 17 bases. From germline, CDR1 is WSHSY and CDR2 SAAADI. CDR3 length equals 16 residues.

This rearrangement joins TRBV6-1 to TRBJ2-1; TRBD2 matches at 7 bases. With V trimmed by 1 base and J by 6 bases, 3 bases remained unmatched. The CDR3 has 14 amino acids. The germline V gene encodes CDR1 MNHNS and CDR2 SASEGT. The CDR3 is CASSEGGRGNEQFF. In DNA form, the CDR3 reads TGTGCCAGCAGTGAAGGCGGGAGAGGCAATGAGCAGTTCTTC.

The V call is TRBV20-1, the J call TRBJ2-1; the D is unclear. Trimming took 5 bases from V and 8 from J, leaving 10 bases between them. Looked up from germline, CDR1 is DFQATT and CDR2 is SNEGSKA (reference sequence). The CDR3 has 11 residues. The CDR3 loop reads CSASTTYEQFF. The DNA of the CDR3 is TGCAGTGCTTCCACTACTTATGAGCAGTTCTTC.

The rearrangement joins TRBV7-3 to TRBJ1-2, with 7 bases fitting TRBD1. The CDR3 is 14 amino acids. CDR1 SGHTA and CDR2 FQGTGA come from the germline V gene. J lost 6 bases, V lost 2 bases, and 6 bases had no gene match. The CDR3 loop reads CASSLDRELNGYTF. The CDR3 coding sequence is TGTGCCAGCAGCTTAGACAGGGAATTAAATGGCTACACCTTC.

The chain recombines TRBV23-1 with TRBJ2-7; D is ambiguous. TRBV23-1 is given ORF status, its function remaining uncertain. The CDR3 totals 13 residues. Trimming pared 4 bases from V and 7 bases from J, leaving 14 bases between. The CDR3 here is CASSPSIGGEQYF. In DNA, the CDR3 is TGCGCCAGCAGTCCTTCTATCGGTGGTGAGCAGTACTTC.

The gene calls are TRBV7-9 and TRBJ1-1, with a weak D call TRBD1 (5 bases). The V end lost 8 bases, the J end lost 1 base, and 8 bases lay between the germline ends. Germline loops: CDR1 SEHNR, CDR2 FQNEAQ (reference sequence). This CDR3 contains 12 residues. CDR3 bases: TGTGCCAGCCCAACAGGGAACACTGAAGCTTTCTTT. Translated, it gives CASPTGNTEAFF.

The genes are TRBV19 and TRBJ2-7, with TRBD2 matching over 9 bases. The CDR3 sequence is 16 residues long. Germline V gives CDR1 LNHDA, CDR2 SQIVND (reference sequence). The V segment lost 7 bases and the J segment 0 bases; nucleotides outside the gene matches: 10. CDR3 in amino acids: CASKGSGGSSSYEQYF. CDR3 sequence (DNA): TGTGCCAGTAAGGGTAGCGGGGGTTCAAGCTCCTACGAGCAGTACTTC.

V is TRBV14 and J is TRBJ2-5; a weak D match, TRBD1 (5 bases). Per germline, CDR1 SGHDN and CDR2 FVKESK. The V end was cut by 1 base, the J end by 0 bases, with 9 bases between. The CDR3 has 15 amino acids. The CDR3 region has the DNA TGTGCCAGCAGCCAAGGTCGACAGTACCAAGAGACCCAGTACTTC. Translation: CASSQGRQYQETQYF. Full variable domain (missing parts from reference TRBV14 and TRBJ2-5): EAGVTQFPSHSVIEKGQTVTLRCDPISGHDNLYWYRRVMGKEIKFLLHFVKESKQDESGMPNNRFLAERTGGTYSTLKVQPAELEDSGVYFCASSQGRQYQETQYFGPGTRLLVL.

The chain links TRBV6-5 to TRBJ2-7, with TRBD1 matching over 7 bases. V lost 4 bases, J lost 3 bases, and 6 bases stayed unmatched. This CDR3 region has 14 residues. Germline CDR1 MNHEY, CDR2 SVGAGI. DNA of the CDR3: TGTGCCAGCAGTTCAGACAGGGTCCGCTACGAGCAGTACTTC. Its translation: CASSSDRVRYEQYF.

This chain links TRBV29-1 with TRBJ1-1, with D perhaps TRBD1 (6 bases). The germline V gene has CDR1 SQVTM and CDR2 ANQGSEA. V lost 7 bases and J lost 0, with 24 bases in between. The CDR3 length is 17 residues. In nucleotides, the CDR3 is TGCAGCGCTCAACGAATTAGGGGGAGATCCATGAACACTGAAGCTTTCTTT. This translates into CSAQRIRGRSMNTEAFF.

The V and J genes are TRBV5-1 and TRBJ2-7, with 7 positions matching TRBD1. The junction had 6 bases not matched to a gene; V was cut back by 2 bases and J by 4 bases. This CDR3 spans 14 amino acids. CDR1 SGHRS and CDR2 YFSETQ come from the germline V gene. The CDR3 nucleotides are TGCGCCAGCAGCTTAACAACAGGGGATTACGAGCAGTACTTC. It codes for CASSLTTGDYEQYF.

Concerning this clone: At one end, the junction sequence differs from germline, possibly due to a read error. V and J are TRBV7-7 and TRBJ1-1; a weak D match, TRBD1 (6 bases). The CDR3 spans 15 residues. Germline V gene data show CDR1 as SSHAT and CDR2 as FNYEAQ (reference sequence). CDR3 loop: CASNLLWDTNTEAFF. The CDR3 nucleotides read TGTGCCAGCAACTTACTCTGGGACACTAACACTGAAGCTTTCTTT.

The chain carries TRBV7-9 and TRBJ1-6; 7 bases align to TRBD1. Germline values: CDR1 SEHNR, CDR2 FQNEAQ (reference sequence). Unmatched junction bases numbered 6, after V lost 4 bases and J lost 6 bases. CDR3 length: 15 amino acids. The CDR3 here is CASSSLDRANSPLHF. DNA of the CDR3: TGTGCCAGCAGCTCCCTCGACAGGGCTAATTCACCCCTCCACTTT.

The chain recombines TRBV6-6 with TRBJ2-7; 10 bases match TRBD2. CDR1 and CDR2 from the germline V gene are MNHNY and SVGAGI (reference sequence). With 4 bases clipped from V and 7 bases from J, the junction kept 4 bases outside the gene matches. The CDR3 extends over 13 amino acids. Here the CDR3 DNA reads TGTGCCAGCAGTTGGACTAGCGGTGGGGAGCAGTACTTC. Amino acids: CASSWTSGGEQYF.

CDR3 coding DNA: TGTGCCAGTAGATCGGCTAGCGGGACCGAGCAGTACTTC. Translation: CASRSASGTEQYF. V and J are TRBV19 and TRBJ2-7; 9 bases match TRBD2. This CDR3 spans 13 amino acids. J lost 6 bases, V lost 6 bases, and 6 bases had no gene match. Germline V gene sequence: CDR1 LNHDA, CDR2 SQIVND (reference sequence).

In its sample, this clone was seen once. V gene TRBV7-3 combines with J gene TRBJ2-5; 7 bases line up with TRBD1. J was trimmed by 1 base and V by 0 bases; bases with no gene match: 2. The length of the CDR3 is 15 residues. Per the germline V gene, CDR1 is SGHTA and CDR2 is FQGTGA. In DNA form, the CDR3 reads TGTGCCAGCAGCTTAACGAGGACAGGCCAAGAGACCCAGTACTTC. As protein: CASSLTRTGQETQYF.